The rows below give T cell receptor beta chains drawn from one sample of a study of blood T cell repertoires in COVID-19. Generated by immunoSEQ multiplex PCR, the TCRdb table keeps only in-frame clones and is missing some. The table records fewer than 90,000 clones, approximately 88% of them present only once. Input material: peripheral blood. All receptors come from a man in his sixties with acute or convalescent COVID-19. The CDR3 runs from the conserved cysteine through the conserved F or W. D genes are given only for firm matches. The size of a clone is reported for some rows only, either as once, few or many, or as a class for expanded clones.

v_gene: TRBV19
j_gene: TRBJ2-3
abundance: -
d_gene: TRBD2
CDR3nt: TGTGCCAGTAGTATACAGGCGGGAGGGAATTCGGATACGCAGTATTTT
CDR3aa: CASSIQAGGNSDTQYF

v_gene: TRBV14
j_gene: TRBJ2-1
abundance: -
d_gene: TRBD2
CDR3nt: TGTGCCAGCACCCAGAGGGTGAGCGGGAGACCCAATGAGCAGTTCTTC
CDR3aa: CASTQRVSGRPNEQFF

v_gene: TRBV6-4
j_gene: TRBJ2-1
abundance: -
d_gene: TRBD2
CDR3nt: TGTGCCAGCAGCCGGACTAGCGGAGGTGTAAATGAGCAGTTCTTC
CDR3aa: CASSRTSGGVNEQFF

v_gene: TRBV7-6
j_gene: TRBJ2-3
abundance: -
d_gene: TRBD2
CDR3nt: TGTGCCAGCAGCTCGGGACTAGCGGGGGCCCTCGGGGCTGATACGCAGTATTTT
CDR3aa: CASSSGLAGALGADTQYF

v_gene: TRBV18
j_gene: TRBJ2-1
abundance: -
d_gene: TRBD1
CDR3nt: TGTGCCAGCTCACCCTCGGGACAGGGGGCTGGGTATGAGCAGTTCTTC
CDR3aa: CASSPSGQGAGYEQFF

v_gene: TRBV4-1
j_gene: TRBJ1-5
abundance: -
d_gene: -
CDR3nt: TGCGCCAGCAGCCAAGATAGGCTGGGTACAGGGCATGGTCAGCCCCAGCATTTT
CDR3aa: CASSQDRLGTGHGQPQHF

v_gene: TRBV20-1
j_gene: TRBJ1-4
abundance: -
d_gene: -
CDR3nt: TGCAGTGCTAGTTCTGGCAGGGTGGCGGCAACTAATGAAAAACTGTTTTTT
CDR3aa: CSASSGRVAATNEKLFF

v_gene: TRBV7-3
j_gene: TRBJ2-3
abundance: -
d_gene: TRBD2
CDR3nt: TGTGCCAGCAGCTTAACATTCTTTACTAGCGGGAGGATAACAGATACGCAGTATTTT
CDR3aa: CASSLTFFTSGRITDTQYF

v_gene: TRBV6-5
j_gene: TRBJ1-5
abundance: -
d_gene: TRBD1
CDR3nt: TGTGCCAGCAGTACGCGACAGGGCCATCAGCCCCAGCATTTT
CDR3aa: CASSTRQGHQPQHF

v_gene: TRBV10-3
j_gene: TRBJ2-7
abundance: -
d_gene: -
CDR3nt: TGTGCCATCAGTGAAAGGGGGGGAGTCTACGAGCAGTACTTC
CDR3aa: CAISERGGVYEQYF

v_gene: TRBV14
j_gene: TRBJ2-7
abundance: once
d_gene: TRBD2
CDR3nt: TGTGCCAGCAGCCCATTTAATGCGGGGGTTTCTATGGGCGAGCAGTACTTC
CDR3aa: CASSPFNAGVSMGEQYF

v_gene: TRBV24-1
j_gene: TRBJ1-1
abundance: -
d_gene: -
CDR3nt: TGTGCCACCAGTGGCCAGGGGAGGGGGTACACTGAAGCTTTCTTT
CDR3aa: CATSGQGRGYTEAFF

v_gene: TRBV5-1
j_gene: TRBJ2-5
abundance: -
d_gene: TRBD1
CDR3nt: TGCGCCAGCAGCTTGGGGCAGGGGGATCAAGAGACCCAGTACTTC
CDR3aa: CASSLGQGDQETQYF

v_gene: TRBV21-1
j_gene: TRBJ1-1
abundance: few
d_gene: -
CDR3nt: TGTGCCAGCAGCATTCGGACAGTCCGGAACACTGAAGCTTTCTTT
CDR3aa: CASSIRTVRNTEAFF

v_gene: TRBV24-1
j_gene: TRBJ2-2
abundance: once
d_gene: -
CDR3nt: TGTGCCACCAGTGATTTTGGGCAAGCGAACACCGGGGAGCTGTTTTTT
CDR3aa: CATSDFGQANTGELFF

v_gene: TRBV19
j_gene: TRBJ2-1
abundance: -
d_gene: -
CDR3nt: TGTGCCAGTAGTATAGGCATCCTTAAGAGCCGCTTTTACAATGAGCAGTTCTTC
CDR3aa: CASSIGILKSRFYNEQFF

v_gene: TRBV2
j_gene: TRBJ2-7
abundance: -
d_gene: TRBD1
CDR3nt: TGTGCCAGCAGTGAGTGGGCAGGGGGCCAAGACGAGCAGTACTTC
CDR3aa: CASSEWAGGQDEQYF

v_gene: TRBV19
j_gene: TRBJ1-1
abundance: -
d_gene: -
CDR3nt: TGTGCCAGTAGTACTGTGGACAATTTGAACACTGAAGCTTTCTTT
CDR3aa: CASSTVDNLNTEAFF

v_gene: TRBV15
j_gene: TRBJ1-5
abundance: few
d_gene: TRBD1
CDR3nt: TGTGCCACCAGCAGAGACCGACAGGGCCTTCAGCCCCAGCATTTT
CDR3aa: CATSRDRQGLQPQHF

v_gene: TRBV5-1
j_gene: TRBJ2-1
abundance: -
d_gene: TRBD1
CDR3nt: TGCGCCAGCAGCTGGGGACAGGGGTTCTACAATGAGCAGTTCTTC
CDR3aa: CASSWGQGFYNEQFF

v_gene: TRBV6-2/TRBV6-3
j_gene: TRBJ2-5
abundance: -
d_gene: TRBD1
CDR3nt: TGTGCCAGCAGCCCTACCGGGACAGGAAACCAAGAGACCCAGTACTTC
CDR3aa: CASSPTGTGNQETQYF

v_gene: TRBV6-4
j_gene: TRBJ2-2
abundance: -
d_gene: -
CDR3nt: TGTGCCACCCGGAGAGAGCGGAACACCGGGGAGCTGTTTTTT
CDR3aa: CATRRERNTGELFF

v_gene: TRBV30
j_gene: TRBJ2-1
abundance: -
d_gene: -
CDR3nt: TGTGCCTGGAGTTGGGAGAACGGTGAGCAGTTCTTC
CDR3aa: CAWSWENGEQFF

v_gene: TRBV28
j_gene: TRBJ2-2
abundance: -
d_gene: -
CDR3nt: TGTGCCAGCAGTCCGACAACCGGGGAGCTGTTTTTT
CDR3aa: CASSPTTGELFF

v_gene: TRBV5-1
j_gene: TRBJ2-5
abundance: once
d_gene: -
CDR3nt: TGCGCCAGCAGCTTGGATGTCCCCCCCGGAGAGACCCAGTACTTC
CDR3aa: CASSLDVPPGETQYF

v_gene: TRBV24-1
j_gene: TRBJ2-5
abundance: -
d_gene: -
CDR3nt: TGTGCCACCGCACCAGGGTCAGCGAGGGAGACCCAGTACTTC
CDR3aa: CATAPGSARETQYF

v_gene: TRBV5-1
j_gene: TRBJ2-3
abundance: -
d_gene: TRBD2
CDR3nt: TGCGCCAGCAGCTTGGCTGGGACTAGAGGAGATACGCAGTATTTT
CDR3aa: CASSLAGTRGDTQYF

v_gene: TRBV5-1
j_gene: TRBJ1-3
abundance: -
d_gene: -
CDR3nt: TGCGCCAGCAGCTACAGCTCTGGAAACACCATATATTTT
CDR3aa: CASSYSSGNTIYF

v_gene: TRBV3-1/TRBV3-2
j_gene: TRBJ2-1
abundance: -
d_gene: TRBD2
CDR3nt: TGTGCCAGCAGCCAAGTAACGGGAGGGTACAATGAGCAGTTCTTC
CDR3aa: CASSQVTGGYNEQFF

v_gene: TRBV7-9
j_gene: TRBJ2-3
abundance: -
d_gene: TRBD1
CDR3nt: TGTGCCAGCAGCTTTTACAGGGGGGTGGACACAGATACGCAGTATTTT
CDR3aa: CASSFYRGVDTDTQYF

v_gene: TRBV7-9
j_gene: TRBJ2-1
abundance: -
d_gene: TRBD2
CDR3nt: TGTGCCAGCAGCTTAAGCAGCGGGGGGGCGGAGCGATATGAGCAGTTCTTC
CDR3aa: CASSLSSGGAERYEQFF

v_gene: TRBV5-1
j_gene: TRBJ2-7
abundance: -
d_gene: TRBD1
CDR3nt: TGCGCCAGCAGCTTTACCGGGACAGCTCGGGAGCAGTACTTC
CDR3aa: CASSFTGTAREQYF

v_gene: TRBV12-5
j_gene: TRBJ1-1
abundance: -
d_gene: -
CDR3nt: TGTGCTAGTGGTTTCGGGGGTAAGGCTGAAGCTTTCTTT
CDR3aa: CASGFGGKAEAFF

v_gene: TRBV27
j_gene: TRBJ2-2
abundance: -
d_gene: TRBD1
CDR3nt: TGTGCCAGCAGTCCCTCGGGACAGAGAACCGGGGAGCTGTTTTTT
CDR3aa: CASSPSGQRTGELFF

v_gene: TRBV11-2
j_gene: TRBJ1-1
abundance: -
d_gene: -
CDR3nt: TGTGCCAGCAGCTCCTACCCCGCCGACATGAGGGACACTGAAGCTTTCTTT
CDR3aa: CASSSYPADMRDTEAFF

v_gene: TRBV2
j_gene: TRBJ1-6
abundance: few
d_gene: -
CDR3nt: TGTGCCAGCAGTGGTGTGAGGGTTGGTAATTCACCCCTCCACTTT
CDR3aa: CASSGVRVGNSPLHF

v_gene: TRBV28
j_gene: TRBJ1-5
abundance: -
d_gene: TRBD1
CDR3nt: TGTGCCAGCAGTCAAGGACAGGTCAGCAATCAGCCCCAGCATTTT
CDR3aa: CASSQGQVSNQPQHF

v_gene: TRBV5-1
j_gene: TRBJ2-3
abundance: -
d_gene: -
CDR3nt: TGCGCCAGCAGCTTGGGGGGGCAAACTTTATCTAGCACAGATACGCAGTATTTT
CDR3aa: CASSLGGQTLSSTDTQYF

v_gene: TRBV19
j_gene: TRBJ1-2
abundance: few
d_gene: TRBD1
CDR3nt: TGTGCCAGCCTTGGACAGGGAACCAACTATGGCTACACCTTC
CDR3aa: CASLGQGTNYGYTF

v_gene: TRBV18
j_gene: TRBJ2-7
abundance: -
d_gene: TRBD1
CDR3nt: TGTGCCAGCTCACGGGACAGGGGAGAGGAGCAGTACTTC
CDR3aa: CASSRDRGEEQYF

v_gene: TRBV19
j_gene: TRBJ2-1
abundance: -
d_gene: TRBD2
CDR3nt: TGTGCCAGTAGAAGCGGGGTATACAATGAGCAGTTCTTC
CDR3aa: CASRSGVYNEQFF

v_gene: TRBV18
j_gene: TRBJ1-2
abundance: -
d_gene: -
CDR3nt: TGTGCCAGCTCACCCCCGGGAGGTGGCTACACCTTC
CDR3aa: CASSPPGGGYTF

v_gene: TRBV5-1
j_gene: TRBJ2-3
abundance: -
d_gene: TRBD2
CDR3nt: TGCGCCAGCAGCTTAGAAAGGACTAGCGGGAGTCATACGCAGTATTTT
CDR3aa: CASSLERTSGSHTQYF

v_gene: TRBV10-2
j_gene: TRBJ2-1
abundance: -
d_gene: TRBD2
CDR3nt: TGCGCCAGCAGTGGATTAGCGGGAGCAAAAATGAATGAGCAGTTCTTC
CDR3aa: CASSGLAGAKMNEQFF

v_gene: TRBV5-6
j_gene: TRBJ2-7
abundance: -
d_gene: -
CDR3nt: TGTGCCAGCAGTCCAGACGGGGTCCTACGCTCCTACGAGCAGTACTTC
CDR3aa: CASSPDGVLRSYEQYF

v_gene: TRBV7-3
j_gene: TRBJ2-2
abundance: -
d_gene: TRBD2
CDR3nt: TGTGCCAGCAGCTTAAGTCTAGCGGGAGGGCTCGCCGGGGAGCTGTTTTTT
CDR3aa: CASSLSLAGGLAGELFF

v_gene: TRBV28
j_gene: TRBJ2-7
abundance: -
d_gene: TRBD1
CDR3nt: TGTGCCAGCAGACCGGGGACAGGGTACGAGCAGTACTTC
CDR3aa: CASRPGTGYEQYF

v_gene: TRBV6-2/TRBV6-3
j_gene: TRBJ2-7
abundance: -
d_gene: TRBD2
CDR3nt: TGTGCCAGCAGTTACGTCGGACTAGTGATCGAGCAGTACTTC
CDR3aa: CASSYVGLVIEQYF

v_gene: TRBV7-2
j_gene: TRBJ2-2
abundance: -
d_gene: -
CDR3nt: TGTGCCAGCAGCCTCGGGGGATACACCGGGGAGCTGTTTTTT
CDR3aa: CASSLGGYTGELFF

v_gene: TRBV11-2
j_gene: TRBJ2-7
abundance: -
d_gene: -
CDR3nt: TGTGCCAGCAGCTTAGATCGGCAGGCCTACGAGCAGTACTTC
CDR3aa: CASSLDRQAYEQYF

v_gene: TRBV6-5
j_gene: TRBJ2-7
abundance: -
d_gene: TRBD2
CDR3nt: TGTGCCAGCAGCGTCCTAGCGGGGGGGCCCACGGAGCAGTACTTC
CDR3aa: CASSVLAGGPTEQYF

v_gene: TRBV6-5
j_gene: TRBJ1-1
abundance: -
d_gene: -
CDR3nt: TGTGCCAGCAGTTACTCCGCAGGATTCACTGAAGCTTTCTTT
CDR3aa: CASSYSAGFTEAFF

v_gene: TRBV3-1/TRBV3-2
j_gene: TRBJ2-3
abundance: once
d_gene: -
CDR3nt: TGTGCCAGCAGCCAAGGTAGGAAAGGCGGAACAGATACGCAGTATTTT
CDR3aa: CASSQGRKGGTDTQYF

v_gene: TRBV12-5
j_gene: TRBJ2-7
abundance: -
d_gene: TRBD1
CDR3nt: TGTGCTAGTGGTCCCGGACAGGGCAGGCAGGAGCAGTACTTC
CDR3aa: CASGPGQGRQEQYF